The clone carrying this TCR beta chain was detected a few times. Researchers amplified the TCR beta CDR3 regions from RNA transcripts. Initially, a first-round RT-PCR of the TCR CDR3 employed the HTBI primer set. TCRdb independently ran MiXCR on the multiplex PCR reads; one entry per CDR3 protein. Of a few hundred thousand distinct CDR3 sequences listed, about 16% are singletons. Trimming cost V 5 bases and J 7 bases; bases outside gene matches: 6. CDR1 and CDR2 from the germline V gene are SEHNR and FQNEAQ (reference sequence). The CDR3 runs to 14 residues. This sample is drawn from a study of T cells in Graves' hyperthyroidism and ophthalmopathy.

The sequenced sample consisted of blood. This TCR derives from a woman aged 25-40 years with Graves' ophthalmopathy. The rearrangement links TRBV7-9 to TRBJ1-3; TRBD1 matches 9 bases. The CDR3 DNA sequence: TGTGCCAGCAGCCCGGGGACAGGGTGGAACACCATATATTTT. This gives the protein CASSPGTGWNTIYF.